What follows are 20 T cell receptor beta chains derived from one specimen sequenced in a study of T cell clusters in autoimmune cytopenias. One tube held mixed TRB-A and TRB-B primer pools for touch-down PCR. Reprocessing the multiplex PCR reads, TCRdb reports a single entry for every CDR3 protein and omits DNA. The sample data list 9,500 or so distinct CDR3 sequences. TRB was amplified from approximately 250 ng of peripheral blood genomic DNA per sample. Sample: peripheral blood. The receptors were sampled from a human donor with an autoimmune cytopenia or autoimmune hepatitis (not recorded which).

This sequence joins TRBV12-3 or TRBV12-4 and TRBJ2-6; TCRdb picks TRBD1, but there is no DNA to check that call. The CDR3 is 14 residues long. CDR3 in amino acids: CASSLGGQGRVLTF.

Frequency places this clonotype as medium-sized (0.01 to 0.1%). The chain is built from TRBV5-6 and TRBJ2-2; no DNA is available, so the TRBD2 call from TCRdb remains unchecked. Germline CDR1 SGHDT, CDR2 YYEEEE. The CDR3 totals 15 residues. The CDR3 spells CASSLRGLGVGELFF.

This clonotype is deemed medium-sized by its frequency. V is TRBV5-6 and J is TRBJ2-7; lacking DNA, the TRBD1 call made by TCRdb goes unchecked. Germline V gene data show CDR1 as SGHDT and CDR2 as YYEEEE. The CDR3 runs 12 residues. The CDR3 loop reads CASSSGSYEQYF.

CDR3: CSASYQAGPGELFF. The chain carries TRBV20-1 and TRBJ2-2; no DNA is available, so the TRBD1 call from TCRdb remains unchecked. The CDR3 runs to 14 residues. CDR1 and CDR2 (germline): DFQATT, SNEGSKA (reference sequence).

The J gene is TRBJ2-3, the V gene TRBV24-1; TCRdb selects TRBD1, and the lack of DNA leaves this call unchecked. CDR3 length: 14 amino acids. The germline CDR1 and CDR2 sequences are KGHDR and SFDVKD. The CDR3 spells CATRPGGMPDTQYF.

Measured by frequency, this clonotype is medium-sized. The chain combines TRBV19 with TRBJ2-1; TCRdb picks TRBD1, but there is no DNA to check that call. Looked up from germline, CDR1 is LNHDA and CDR2 is SQIVND (reference sequence). The CDR3 sequence is 17 residues long. The CDR3 is CASTPAGFAVSYNEQFF.

This clonotype is classed as medium-sized by frequency. The chain employs TRBV5-1 and TRBJ2-1; the D gene TCRdb calls, TRBD1, cannot be checked with no DNA. This CDR3 has 13 residues. CDR1 is SGHRS and CDR2 is YFSETQ in the germline V gene. The CDR3 region is CASSSTTTPEQFF.

This rearrangement joins TRBV7-2 to TRBJ2-3; TCRdb's D call of TRBD1 is untestable without DNA. In germline, CDR1 is SGHTA, CDR2 FQGNSA. This CDR3 has 13 residues. The CDR3 protein is CASSVSPGTAIYF.

This rearrangement joins TRBV10-3 to TRBJ1-2; TCRdb calls TRBD1, which cannot be checked without DNA. The CDR3 extends over 17 amino acids. The V gene's germline CDR1 is ENHRY and CDR2 SYGVKD. The CDR3 sequence: CAIITVGTGYLHSGYTF.

The chain combines TRBV5-6 with TRBJ2-3; no DNA is available, so the TRBD1 call from TCRdb remains unchecked. This CDR3 has 16 amino acids. Germline CDR1 and CDR2: SGHDT and YYEEEE. The CDR3 spells CASSAPGQGRTDTQYF. Drawing the rest from reference TRBV5-6 and TRBJ2-3, the complete variable domain is DAGVTQSPTHLIKTRGQQVTLRCSPKSGHDTVSWYQQALGQGPQFIFQYYEEEERQRGNFPDRFSGHQFPNYSSELNVNALLLGDSALYLCASSAPGQGRTDTQYFGPGTRLTVL.

The chain carries TRBV7-2 and TRBJ2-7; TCRdb indicates TRBD1, and absent DNA this call remains unverified. There are 19 residues in the CDR3. In germline, CDR1 is SGHTA, CDR2 FQGNSA. The CDR3 here is CASSLRSGTARSIGSEQYF.

Considering frequency, this clonotype is medium-sized. The chain carries TRBV6-5 and TRBJ2-5; TCRdb calls TRBD1, which cannot be checked without DNA. The CDR3 is 14 residues long. Looked up from germline, CDR1 is MNHEY and CDR2 is SVGAGI. The CDR3 sequence is CASSYMGIGKTQYF.

This clonotype is classed as medium-sized by frequency. This chain joins TRBV19 and TRBJ2-1; the TCRdb call, TRBD1, lacks DNA for checking. Germline loops: CDR1 LNHDA, CDR2 SQIVND (reference sequence). The CDR3 length is 15 residues. The CDR3 loop reads CASSGNGGKYNEQFF.

This chain uses TRBV5-6 with TRBJ1-1; the D call from TCRdb, TRBD1, cannot be confirmed without DNA. The CDR3 loop spans 12 amino acids. Germline V gene lookup returns CDR1 SGHDT and CDR2 YYEEEE. The CDR3 region is CASSKQGIEAFF.

The V and J genes are TRBV5-6 and TRBJ1-1; TCRdb lists TRBD1, though no DNA is available to test this call. CDR3 length equals 14 residues. The V gene's germline CDR1 is SGHDT and CDR2 YYEEEE. CDR3 in amino acids: CASSPLSLNTEAFF.

The J gene is TRBJ1-2, the V gene TRBV20-1. This CDR3 is built from 12 residues. Per germline, CDR1 DFQATT and CDR2 SNEGSKA (reference sequence). The CDR3 sequence: CSATGFSYGYTF.

According to its frequency, this clonotype is medium-sized (0.01 to 0.1%). The chain's CDR3 is CASSEGPSSGANVLTF. The J gene is TRBJ2-6, the V gene TRBV6-1. The CDR3 consists of 16 residues. Germline V lookup: CDR1 MNHNS, CDR2 SASEGT.

Judged by frequency, this clonotype is medium-sized. V usage is TRBV13 and J usage is TRBJ2-1; TCRdb selects TRBD1, and the lack of DNA leaves this call unchecked. Per the germline V gene, CDR1 is PRHDT and CDR2 is FYEKMQ (reference sequence). CDR3 length equals 14 residues. The CDR3 loop is CASTSDGGPVEQFF.

The chain combines TRBV20-1 with TRBJ1-5; TCRdb reports TRBD1, a call that lacks DNA to check it against. The CDR3 spans 18 residues. CDR1 is DFQATT, CDR2 SNEGSKA, per germline (reference sequence). CDR3: CSARVGTGGLGGNQPQHF.

This clonotype ranks as medium-sized in terms of frequency. The chain has TRBV27 and TRBJ1-5; TCRdb names TRBD1, which stays unverified in the absence of DNA. The germline gives CDR1 MNHEY, CDR2 SMNVEV (reference sequence). The CDR3 totals 14 residues. The CDR3 here is CASSTTGGHQPQHF.